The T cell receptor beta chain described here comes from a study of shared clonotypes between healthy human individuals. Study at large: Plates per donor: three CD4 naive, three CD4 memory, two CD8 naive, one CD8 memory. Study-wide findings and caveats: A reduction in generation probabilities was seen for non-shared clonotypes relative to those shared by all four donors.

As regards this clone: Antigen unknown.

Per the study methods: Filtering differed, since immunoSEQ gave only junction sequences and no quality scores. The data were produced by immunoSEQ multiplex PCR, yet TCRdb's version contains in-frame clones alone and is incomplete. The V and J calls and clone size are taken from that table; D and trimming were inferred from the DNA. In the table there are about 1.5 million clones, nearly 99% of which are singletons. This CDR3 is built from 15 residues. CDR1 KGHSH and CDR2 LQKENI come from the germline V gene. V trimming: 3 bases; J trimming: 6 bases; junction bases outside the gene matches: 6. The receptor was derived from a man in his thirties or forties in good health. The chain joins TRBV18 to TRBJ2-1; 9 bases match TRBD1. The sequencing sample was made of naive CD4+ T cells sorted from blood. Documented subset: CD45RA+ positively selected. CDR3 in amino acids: CASSPGTGKVNEQFF. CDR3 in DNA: TGTGCCAGCTCACCGGGGACAGGGAAGGTCAATGAGCAGTTCTTC.